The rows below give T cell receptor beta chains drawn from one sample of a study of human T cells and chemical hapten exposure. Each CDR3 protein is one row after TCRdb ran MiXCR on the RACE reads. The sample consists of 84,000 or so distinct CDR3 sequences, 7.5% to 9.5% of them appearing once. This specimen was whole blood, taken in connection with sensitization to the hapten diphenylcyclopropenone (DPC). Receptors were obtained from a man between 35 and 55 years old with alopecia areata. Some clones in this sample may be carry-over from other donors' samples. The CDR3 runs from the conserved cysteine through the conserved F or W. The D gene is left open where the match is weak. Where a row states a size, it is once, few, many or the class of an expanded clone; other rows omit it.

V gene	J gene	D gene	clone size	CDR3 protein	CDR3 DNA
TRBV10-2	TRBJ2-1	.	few	CASSPGTRSYNEQFF	TGCGCCAGCAGTCCCGGGACACGCTCCTACAATGAGCAGTTCTTC
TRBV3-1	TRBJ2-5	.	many	CASSQSRDQETQYF	TGTGCCAGCAGCCAATCGCGGGACCAAGAGACCCAGTACTTC
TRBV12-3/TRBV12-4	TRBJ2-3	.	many	CASSLSGLVTDTQYF	TGTGCCAGCAGTTTAAGCGGGCTGGTCACAGATACGCAGTATTTT
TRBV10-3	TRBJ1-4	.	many	CAISQEGDLSDEKLFF	TGTGCCATCAGCCAGGAGGGGGATTTGTCAGATGAAAAACTGTTTTTT
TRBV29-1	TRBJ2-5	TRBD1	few	CSVEGTGGLETQYF	TGCAGCGTCGAGGGGACAGGGGGCCTGGAGACCCAGTACTTC
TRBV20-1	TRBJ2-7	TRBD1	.	CSARTGTGSGIEQYF	TGCAGTGCTAGAACCGGGACAGGGAGCGGTATCGAGCAGTACTTC
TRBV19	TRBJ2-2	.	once	CASTHRTGELFF	TGTGCCAGTACCCATCGGACCGGGGAGCTGTTTTTT
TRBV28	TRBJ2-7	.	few	CASSLSLRAGGFSYEQYF	TGTGCCAGCAGTTTATCTCTTAGGGCCGGCGGATTCTCCTACGAGCAGTACTTC
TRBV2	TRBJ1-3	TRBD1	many	CATRTGDSGNTIYF	TGTGCCACTAGGACAGGGGATTCTGGAAACACCATATATTTT
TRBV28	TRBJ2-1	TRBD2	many	CASSSVAGGKYNEQFF	TGTGCCAGCAGTTCTGTAGCGGGAGGAAAGTACAATGAGCAGTTCTTC
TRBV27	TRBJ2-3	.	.	CASSLWRGSTDTQYF	TGTGCCAGCAGTTTATGGAGGGGGAGCACAGATACGCAGTATTTT
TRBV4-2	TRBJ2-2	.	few	CASSQATNTGELFF	TGTGCCAGCAGCCAAGCTACAAACACCGGGGAGCTGTTTTTT
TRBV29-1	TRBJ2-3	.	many	CSVPWGDTQYF	TGCAGCGTCCCGTGGGGAGATACGCAGTATTTT
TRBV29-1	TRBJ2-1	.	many	CSVPGPRNEQFF	TGCAGCGTGCCGGGACCCCGCAATGAGCAGTTCTTC
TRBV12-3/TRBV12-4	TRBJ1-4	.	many	CASTHRDEKLFF	TGTGCCAGCACACACAGGGATGAAAAACTGTTTTTT
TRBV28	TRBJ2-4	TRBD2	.	CATGGTGGAKNIQYF	TGTGCCACGGGAGGGACGGGGGGAGCCAAAAACATTCAGTACTTC
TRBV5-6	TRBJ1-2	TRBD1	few	CASSLVGQDNYGYTF	TGTGCCAGCAGCTTGGTGGGACAGGACAATTATGGCTACACCTTC
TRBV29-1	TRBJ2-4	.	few	CSVEDSAWQGQYF	TGCAGCGTTGAAGATTCCGCTTGGCAGGGGCAGTACTTC
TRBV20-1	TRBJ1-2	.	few	CSARDEGVSGYGYTF	TGCAGTGCTAGAGACGAGGGGGTCAGCGGCTATGGCTACACCTTC
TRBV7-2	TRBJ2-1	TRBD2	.	CASSPGTSGRYNEQFF	TGTGCCAGCAGCCCGGGGACTAGCGGAAGATACAATGAGCAGTTCTTC
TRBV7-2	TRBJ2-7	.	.	CASSSGPSREQYF	TGTGCCAGCAGCTCTGGACCATCACGCGAGCAGTACTTC
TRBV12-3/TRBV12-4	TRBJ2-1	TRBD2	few	CASSPGLELYNEQFF	TGTGCCAGCAGTCCGGGACTAGAGTTATACAATGAGCAGTTCTTC
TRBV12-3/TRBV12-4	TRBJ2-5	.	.	CASSLKRGETQYF	TGTGCCAGCAGTCTAAAGAGGGGTGAGACCCAGTACTTC
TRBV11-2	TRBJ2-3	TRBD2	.	CASSLIAGVSADTQYF	TGTGCCAGCAGCTTAATAGCGGGAGTTTCCGCAGATACGCAGTATTTT
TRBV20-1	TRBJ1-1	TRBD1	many	CSAAGGRIEAFF	TGCAGTGCGGCAGGGGGCAGGATTGAAGCTTTCTTT
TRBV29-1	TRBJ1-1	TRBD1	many	CSVADRANTEAFF	TGCAGCGTCGCGGACAGGGCAAACACTGAAGCTTTCTTT
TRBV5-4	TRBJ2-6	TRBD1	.	CASSSVDRARGANVLTF	TGTGCCAGCAGCTCCGTCGACAGGGCGCGTGGGGCCAACGTCCTGACTTTC
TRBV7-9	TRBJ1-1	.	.	CASSFQGKSEAFF	TGTGCCAGCAGCTTTCAAGGGAAGAGTGAAGCTTTCTTT
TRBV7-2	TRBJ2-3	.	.	CASSFTPSGHSTDTQYF	TGTGCCAGCAGTTTTACACCCTCGGGACACAGCACAGATACGCAGTATTTT
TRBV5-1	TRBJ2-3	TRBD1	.	CASSLGDRLSSDTQYF	TGCGCCAGCAGCTTGGGGGACAGGCTTTCGTCTGATACGCAGTATTTT
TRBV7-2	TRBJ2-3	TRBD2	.	CASSSLAGEGWGTQYF	TGTGCCAGCAGCTCCTTAGCGGGAGAGGGGTGGGGTACGCAGTATTTT
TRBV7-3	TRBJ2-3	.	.	CASSVGGDTQYF	TGTGCCAGCAGCGTAGGAGGTGATACGCAGTATTTT
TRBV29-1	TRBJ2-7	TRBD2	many	CSVRSGGSSYEQYF	TGCAGCGTTCGTAGCGGGGGTAGCTCCTACGAGCAGTACTTC
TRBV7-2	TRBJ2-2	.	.	CASSLNTGELFF	TGTGCCAGCAGCCTTAACACCGGGGAGCTGTTTTTT
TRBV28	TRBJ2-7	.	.	CAIRRRGPSRYEQYF	TGTGCCATTCGCCGCCGGGGGCCCAGCCGCTACGAGCAGTACTTC
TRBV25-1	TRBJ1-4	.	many	CASTTGFATNEKLFF	TGTGCCAGTACAACAGGGTTTGCAACTAATGAAAAACTGTTTTTT
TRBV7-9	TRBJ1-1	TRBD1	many	CASSSDRGVSTEAFF	TGTGCCAGCAGCTCGGACAGGGGAGTTAGCACTGAAGCTTTCTTT
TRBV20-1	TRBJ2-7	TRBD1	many	CSAHAGGVSSYEQYF	TGCAGTGCTCACGCAGGGGGAGTGAGCTCCTACGAGCAGTACTTC
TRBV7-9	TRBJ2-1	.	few	CASSLEGTFKFF	TGTGCCAGCAGCTTAGAAGGGACTTTCAAGTTCTTC
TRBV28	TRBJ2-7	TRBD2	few	CASRSSGASSYEQYF	TGTGCCAGCAGAAGTAGCGGGGCTAGCTCCTACGAGCAGTACTTC
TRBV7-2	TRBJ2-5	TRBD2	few	CASSLGTSGSMKTQYF	TGTGCCAGCAGCCTAGGGACTAGCGGGAGTATGAAGACCCAGTACTTC
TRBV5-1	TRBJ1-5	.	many	CASSLWGGNQPQHF	TGCGCCAGCAGCTTGTGGGGGGGAAATCAGCCCCAGCATTTT
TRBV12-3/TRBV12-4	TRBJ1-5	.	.	CASSSGVGSANQPQHF	TGTGCCAGCAGTTCAGGGGTGGGCAGCGCAAATCAGCCCCAGCATTTT
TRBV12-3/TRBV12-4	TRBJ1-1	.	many	CASSFGANQGTEAFF	TGTGCCAGCAGTTTTGGTGCAAACCAGGGCACTGAAGCTTTCTTT
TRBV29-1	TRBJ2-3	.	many	CSVERPPNTDTQYF	TGCAGCGTTGAACGCCCGCCCAACACAGATACGCAGTATTTT
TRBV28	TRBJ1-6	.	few	CASSQVLGPGSPLHF	TGTGCCAGCAGCCAAGTTTTGGGCCCAGGCTCGCCCCTCCACTTT
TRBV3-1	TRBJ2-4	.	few	CASSQPGLAKNIQYF	TGTGCCAGCAGCCAACCGGGATTAGCCAAAAACATTCAGTACTTC
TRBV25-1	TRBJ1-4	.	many	CASSEFVAAGEKLFF	TGTGCCAGCAGTGAATTTGTCGCGGCCGGGGAAAAACTGTTTTTT
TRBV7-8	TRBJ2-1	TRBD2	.	CASTYPPLAGRGDEQFF	TGTGCCAGCACCTACCCCCCCTTAGCGGGAAGGGGTGATGAGCAGTTCTTC
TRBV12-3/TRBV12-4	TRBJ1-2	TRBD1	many	CASNRGQDSGYGYTF	TGTGCCAGCAACCGGGGACAGGATAGTGGCTATGGCTACACCTTC
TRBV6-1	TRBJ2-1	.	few	CASSSRPDYNEQFF	TGTGCCAGCAGTTCTAGACCAGACTACAATGAGCAGTTCTTC
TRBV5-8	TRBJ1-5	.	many	CASSLGRGDQPQHF	TGTGCCAGCAGCTTGGGCAGGGGCGATCAGCCCCAGCATTTT
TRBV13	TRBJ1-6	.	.	CASSLGRSQGSYNSPLHF	TGTGCCAGCAGCTTAGGCCGGTCACAGGGCTCCTATAATTCACCCCTCCACTTT
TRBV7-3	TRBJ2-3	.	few	CASSRSGSSTDTQYF	TGTGCCAGCAGCCGATCGGGGTCTAGCACAGATACGCAGTATTTT
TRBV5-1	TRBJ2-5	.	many	CASTWGTHQETQYF	TGCGCCAGCACCTGGGGGACCCACCAAGAGACCCAGTACTTC